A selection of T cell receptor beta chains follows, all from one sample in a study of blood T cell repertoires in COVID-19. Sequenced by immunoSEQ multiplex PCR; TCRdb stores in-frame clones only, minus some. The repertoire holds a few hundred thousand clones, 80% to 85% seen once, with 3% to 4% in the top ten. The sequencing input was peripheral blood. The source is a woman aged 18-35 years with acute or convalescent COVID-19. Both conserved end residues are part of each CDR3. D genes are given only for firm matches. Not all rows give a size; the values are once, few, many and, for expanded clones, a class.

cdr3_nt: TGTGCCAGCAGTTACCACCGGGACAACATCCTAGATACGCAGTATTTT
cdr3_aa: CASSYHRDNILDTQYF
v_call: TRBV6-5
d_call: .
clone_size: .
j_call: TRBJ2-3

cdr3_nt: TGTGCCAGCAGCCAAGATGTCGGCAGGGTGTATGGCTACACCTTC
cdr3_aa: CASSQDVGRVYGYTF
v_call: TRBV3-1/TRBV3-2
d_call: .
clone_size: .
j_call: TRBJ1-2

cdr3_nt: TGTGCCAGCAGTTTATCGATTACGGCAGGGAATGGCTACACCTTC
cdr3_aa: CASSLSITAGNGYTF
v_call: TRBV27
d_call: .
clone_size: once
j_call: TRBJ1-2

cdr3_nt: TGTGCCAGCTCACCACAGAAGGGGGGGTCCCAAAACATTCAGTACTTC
cdr3_aa: CASSPQKGGSQNIQYF
v_call: TRBV18
d_call: .
clone_size: .
j_call: TRBJ2-4

cdr3_nt: TGTGCCAGCAGCCAACAGAAACAGGGGAAGAAACGAGCTTTCTTT
cdr3_aa: CASSQQKQGKKRAFF
v_call: TRBV7-2
d_call: TRBD1
clone_size: .
j_call: TRBJ1-1

cdr3_nt: TGTGCCAGCAGCACAGGGATGAACACTGAAGCTTTCTTT
cdr3_aa: CASSTGMNTEAFF
v_call: TRBV6-6
d_call: .
clone_size: .
j_call: TRBJ1-1

cdr3_nt: TGTGCCAGCAGCCAAGATTGGGGGGGTACTTACACCCAGTACTTC
cdr3_aa: CASSQDWGGTYTQYF
v_call: TRBV4-2
d_call: TRBD2
clone_size: .
j_call: TRBJ2-5

cdr3_nt: TGCGCCAGCGGGGGACTGCCCGTCTCCTTTAATTCACCCCTCCACTTT
cdr3_aa: CASGGLPVSFNSPLHF
v_call: TRBV23-1
d_call: .
clone_size: many
j_call: TRBJ1-6

cdr3_nt: TGTGCCAGCAGCCAGCGACTAGCGGCCAACGCGTACGAGCAGTACTTC
cdr3_aa: CASSQRLAANAYEQYF
v_call: TRBV14
d_call: TRBD2
clone_size: .
j_call: TRBJ2-7

cdr3_nt: TGCGCCAGCAGCCGAAGCGGGGGAGCGTACCGCCGGGAGCTGTTTTTT
cdr3_aa: CASSRSGGAYRRELFF
v_call: TRBV4-3
d_call: TRBD2
clone_size: .
j_call: TRBJ2-2

cdr3_nt: TGTGCCAGCAGTTTATGGGCAGGGGAAGGAGATACGCAGTATTTT
cdr3_aa: CASSLWAGEGDTQYF
v_call: TRBV27
d_call: .
clone_size: .
j_call: TRBJ2-3

cdr3_nt: TGTGCCGGCGGACGCGGAGGAAATGAGCAGTTCTTC
cdr3_aa: CAGGRGGNEQFF
v_call: TRBV6-6
d_call: .
clone_size: .
j_call: TRBJ2-1

cdr3_nt: TGCAGTGCTAGTTCTCCCCCTAGCGGGAGTTTAGGCGGGATCTACAATGAGCAGTTCTTC
cdr3_aa: CSASSPPSGSLGGIYNEQFF
v_call: TRBV20-1
d_call: TRBD2
clone_size: .
j_call: TRBJ2-1

cdr3_nt: TGCGCCAGCAGTGAGGGCCGGGAGGGCCCGTTGTACAATGAGCAGTTCTTC
cdr3_aa: CASSEGREGPLYNEQFF
v_call: TRBV10-2
d_call: TRBD2
clone_size: .
j_call: TRBJ2-1

cdr3_nt: TGTGCCAGCACTCCCCGACAGAGCAGGGATGCAGCTTTCTTT
cdr3_aa: CASTPRQSRDAAFF
v_call: TRBV6-5
d_call: .
clone_size: .
j_call: TRBJ1-1

cdr3_nt: TGCGCCAGCAGCCAAGATCTTGGGTCAGGGGGCAATCAGCCCCAGCATTTT
cdr3_aa: CASSQDLGSGGNQPQHF
v_call: TRBV4-3
d_call: .
clone_size: few
j_call: TRBJ1-5

cdr3_nt: TGTGCCAGCAAACCCGGGACTAGTCCCGCAGATACGCAGTATTTT
cdr3_aa: CASKPGTSPADTQYF
v_call: TRBV19
d_call: TRBD2
clone_size: .
j_call: TRBJ2-3

cdr3_nt: TGTGCCAGTAGACAACCGGGACAGGGAACCTACGAGCAGTACTTC
cdr3_aa: CASRQPGQGTYEQYF
v_call: TRBV19
d_call: TRBD1
clone_size: .
j_call: TRBJ2-7

cdr3_nt: TGTGCCAGTAGTACTACCGGGACAGGGGGGCGGAGAGCTTTCTTT
cdr3_aa: CASSTTGTGGRRAFF
v_call: TRBV19
d_call: TRBD1
clone_size: .
j_call: TRBJ1-1

cdr3_nt: TGTGCCAGCAGCTGGGGCGGTGGGTTCTCTGGAAACACCATATATTTT
cdr3_aa: CASSWGGGFSGNTIYF
v_call: TRBV5-4
d_call: .
clone_size: few
j_call: TRBJ1-3

cdr3_nt: TGTGCCTGGAGCGAGGGTTCACCCCTCCACTTT
cdr3_aa: CAWSEGSPLHF
v_call: TRBV30
d_call: .
clone_size: few
j_call: TRBJ1-6

cdr3_nt: TGTGCCAGCAGCTTAGGTCCAGGCCCCCATCAGCCCCAGCATTTT
cdr3_aa: CASSLGPGPHQPQHF
v_call: TRBV11-2
d_call: .
clone_size: .
j_call: TRBJ1-5

cdr3_nt: TGTGCCAGTAATGGGGGAGGTTTGGGCGAGCAGTACTTC
cdr3_aa: CASNGGGLGEQYF
v_call: TRBV19
d_call: .
clone_size: few
j_call: TRBJ2-7

cdr3_nt: TGTGCCAGCAGCTTGTTGTTAGCGGGAGGGAACACCGGGGAGCTGTTTTTT
cdr3_aa: CASSLLLAGGNTGELFF
v_call: TRBV5-6
d_call: TRBD2
clone_size: once
j_call: TRBJ2-2

cdr3_nt: TGTGCCAGCAGTTCCGGGAGGGAGTCGGGCACAGATACGCAGTATTTT
cdr3_aa: CASSSGRESGTDTQYF
v_call: TRBV6-2/TRBV6-3
d_call: TRBD2
clone_size: .
j_call: TRBJ2-3

cdr3_nt: TGTGCCAGCAGCTTAGCTGCGGGAGGGGTGTGGGCAGATACGCAGTATTTT
cdr3_aa: CASSLAAGGVWADTQYF
v_call: TRBV7-2
d_call: TRBD2
clone_size: .
j_call: TRBJ2-3

cdr3_nt: TGTGCCAGCAGCTTGGCAGGACTAGCACACGAGCAGTACTTC
cdr3_aa: CASSLAGLAHEQYF
v_call: TRBV5-6
d_call: TRBD2
clone_size: .
j_call: TRBJ2-7

cdr3_nt: TGTGCCAGCAGCTTAGATCAAGGGGAAGGCTACACCTTC
cdr3_aa: CASSLDQGEGYTF
v_call: TRBV7-9
d_call: .
clone_size: .
j_call: TRBJ1-2

cdr3_nt: TGTGCCAGCCGACCTGTAGGGGGGAACACTGAAGCTTTCTTT
cdr3_aa: CASRPVGGNTEAFF
v_call: TRBV7-9
d_call: .
clone_size: .
j_call: TRBJ1-1

cdr3_nt: TGTGCCAGCTCACCCGGACCGGCTCTTGAGGGAACCGGAAACACCATATATTTT
cdr3_aa: CASSPGPALEGTGNTIYF
v_call: TRBV18
d_call: .
clone_size: .
j_call: TRBJ1-3

cdr3_nt: TGCGCCAGCAGCTTGGACAGGGCCACTGAAGCTTTCTTT
cdr3_aa: CASSLDRATEAFF
v_call: TRBV5-1
d_call: .
clone_size: .
j_call: TRBJ1-1

cdr3_nt: TGTGCCAGCAGCTCTTACTACAATGAGCAGTTCTTC
cdr3_aa: CASSSYYNEQFF
v_call: TRBV7-2
d_call: .
clone_size: .
j_call: TRBJ2-1

cdr3_nt: TGTGCCAGCAGTTACTCTCGGACTAGCGGGAGTAGTCGGCGCAATGAGCAGTTCTTC
cdr3_aa: CASSYSRTSGSSRRNEQFF
v_call: TRBV6-2/TRBV6-3
d_call: TRBD2
clone_size: .
j_call: TRBJ2-1

cdr3_nt: TGTGCCAGCAGCTTACGGGACTGGACGAACACCGGGGAGCTGTTTTTT
cdr3_aa: CASSLRDWTNTGELFF
v_call: TRBV11-2
d_call: .
clone_size: .
j_call: TRBJ2-2

cdr3_nt: TGTGCCTGGAGTCCGGGGGGCCGGGGCTACACCTTC
cdr3_aa: CAWSPGGRGYTF
v_call: TRBV30
d_call: .
clone_size: few
j_call: TRBJ1-2

cdr3_nt: TGTGCCAGCAGTCCCGGACAGGGGTCCTATGGCTACACCTTC
cdr3_aa: CASSPGQGSYGYTF
v_call: TRBV28
d_call: TRBD1
clone_size: .
j_call: TRBJ1-2

cdr3_nt: TGTGCCATCAGTGAGTCGCGTAGGGTGCGTGTCGGAGGCTCTGGAAACACCATATATTTT
cdr3_aa: CAISESRRVRVGGSGNTIYF
v_call: TRBV10-3
d_call: .
clone_size: .
j_call: TRBJ1-3

cdr3_nt: TGTGCCAGCAGTTACTCAGGGAGTTTGGCCTTC
cdr3_aa: CASSYSGSLAF
v_call: TRBV6-2/TRBV6-3
d_call: .
clone_size: many
j_call: TRBJ1-2